The rows below give T cell receptor beta chains drawn from one sample of a study of blood T cell repertoires in COVID-19. The repertoire was sequenced with immunoSEQ multiplex PCR; TCRdb's copy has only in-frame clones and lacks some. The table has roughly 140,000 clones, more than 75% seen once. The specimen sequenced was peripheral blood. These receptors were collected from a man aged 60-69 years with acute or convalescent COVID-19. Each CDR3 is given with its conserved first and last residue. D genes are given only for firm matches. The size of a clone is reported for some rows only, either as once, few or many, or as a class for expanded clones.

clone_size	v_call	j_call	d_call	cdr3_nt	cdr3_aa
.	TRBV10-2	TRBJ1-6	TRBD1	TGCGCCAGCGGGACAGGGGTTGCACCCCTCCACTTT	CASGTGVAPLHF
.	TRBV6-5	TRBJ1-1	.	TGTGCCAGCAGTTGGGACACCCTAGGGATGAACACTGAAGCTTTCTTT	CASSWDTLGMNTEAFF
.	TRBV28	TRBJ2-7	TRBD1	TGTGCCAGCAGTGTGACAGGGGGAATTTACGAGCAGTACTTC	CASSVTGGIYEQYF
.	TRBV11-1	TRBJ2-3	TRBD2	TGTGCCAGCAGCTCAGGACTAGCGGAGAGCACAGATACGCAGTATTTT	CASSSGLAESTDTQYF
.	TRBV11-2	TRBJ2-3	.	TGTGCCAGCAGCTTGGGCTGGGGCACAGATACGCAGTATTTT	CASSLGWGTDTQYF
.	TRBV5-6	TRBJ2-7	TRBD1	TGTGCCAGCAGCAACAGGGGACACGAGCAGTACTTC	CASSNRGHEQYF
.	TRBV28	TRBJ1-5	TRBD1	TGTGCCAGCAGTCCCCCCGGGACAGTTATTGATAGCAATCAGCCCCAGCATTTT	CASSPPGTVIDSNQPQHF
.	TRBV7-3	TRBJ1-1	.	TGTGCCAGCAGCTTATTCCCAGGGGCCACTGAAGCTTTCTTT	CASSLFPGATEAFF
.	TRBV28	TRBJ2-4	.	TGTGCCAGCAGTCCCTTGGGGCACATTCAGTACTTC	CASSPLGHIQYF
.	TRBV27	TRBJ2-7	TRBD2	TGTGCCAGCTCCCTTCGGACTAGCCTCCGGTACGAGCAGTACTTC	CASSLRTSLRYEQYF
.	TRBV6-6	TRBJ1-4	.	TGTGCCAGCACCAACCCGTTGGTAGATGAAAAACTGTTTTTT	CASTNPLVDEKLFF
.	TRBV30	TRBJ2-7	.	TGTGCCTGGGCCGGACTGGGCGAGCAGTACTTC	CAWAGLGEQYF
.	TRBV12-3/TRBV12-4	TRBJ2-1	.	TGTGCCAGCAGTTTAGCGCAGGACTCCCCGGGGGTCTTC	CASSLAQDSPGVF
.	TRBV7-3	TRBJ2-1	.	TGTGCCAGCAGTCCGGGCGGGTTGGCGGTCTCCTACAATGAGCAGTTCTTC	CASSPGGLAVSYNEQFF
once	TRBV14	TRBJ2-1	TRBD2	TGTGCCAGCAGCCAAAGCCTAGCGGGGAATGAGCAGTTCTTC	CASSQSLAGNEQFF
.	TRBV28	TRBJ1-3	.	TGTGCCAGCAGTTGGGGGGGATCTGGAAACACCATATATTTT	CASSWGGSGNTIYF